This T cell receptor beta chain is from a study of shared clonotypes between healthy human individuals. The overall study: Ranging from 18 to 49 in age, donors were a couple of women and a few men.

It was around 320 ng DNA, approximately 30,000 T cell genomes, that went into each replicate PCR of unsorted PBMC. Ten immunoSEQ deep assay plates were used to sequence unsorted PBMC DNA. Repertoires were generated with immunoSEQ multiplex PCR, while TCRdb's copy carries only in-frame clones and drops some. This sample has some 450,000 clones, with 77% found just once. This clone was counted once. Antigen: not known. A single base is all that separates this from a far larger clone, so a read error is likely. Study-level points and caveats: Expectations were that clonotype sharing among donors would be affected by sequencing depth.

V lost 7 bases to trimming and J lost 7 bases, with 13 bases between them. The CDR3 loop spans 11 amino acids. The germline CDR1 and CDR2 sequences are SQVTM and ANQGSEA. This clonotype originated in a woman in her 40s in good health. Some clones in this sample may be carry-over from other donors' samples. Sequencing was carried out using PBMCs. The chain employs TRBV29-1 and TRBJ2-5; possibly TRBD2 for D (6 bases). The CDR3 coding sequence is TGCAGCGCCGACGCGGAGGGGACCCAGTACTTC. Translating it yields CSADAEGTQYF.